Below, 31 T cell receptor beta chains from the same sample are listed, as sequenced in a study of CD8+CD57+ T cells in acquired aplastic anemia (dated by TCRdb to 2016 to 2019). The patients picked for sequencing were ones in whom flow cytometry had shown an expansion of CD8+CD57+ cells. The instrument was an Illumina HiSeq 2000. Genomic DNA served as template for TCR beta VDJ combination and CDR3 sequence profiling. TCRdb itself trimmed the public reads at Q25 with fastp, ran MiXCR and retained productive beta chains. One record per CDR3 amino acid sequence lists the most common genes and DNA. The sample table contains 120,000 or so distinct CDR3 sequences; only one count was recorded for about 40% of them. Of the sample, over 2% is held by the ten largest clones. The sample comprised sorted CD4+, CD8+, or CD8+CD57+ T cells (not recorded which) from PBMCs. The receptors here all came from a human donor with aplastic anemia.

This clonotype was observed at least ten times. The chain links TRBV19 to TRBJ1-2; the match to TRBD1 covers 8 bases. V lost 3 bases, J lost 0 bases, and 15 bases stayed unmatched. Germline V gives CDR1 LNHDA, CDR2 SQIVND (reference sequence). The CDR3 contains 19 residues. Here the CDR3 reads CASSIQGADPVISNYGYTF. The CDR3 bases are TGTGCCAGTAGTATCCAGGGGGCCGACCCGGTTATCTCTAACTATGGCTACACCTTC.

This clonotype was observed many times. This chain uses TRBV19 with TRBJ1-1; D possibly corresponds to TRBD1 (6 bases). CDR1 LNHDA and CDR2 SQIVND come from the germline V gene (reference sequence). The CDR3 sequence is 13 residues long. V lost 7 bases and J lost 6, with 15 bases in between. The DNA for the CDR3 is TGTGCCAGTATGGGAGGGGGTACCGCTGAAGCTTTCTTT. Translated, it gives CASMGGGTAEAFF. The complete variable domain, with remaining parts taken from reference TRBV19 and TRBJ1-1, reads DGGITQSPKYLFRKEGQNVTLSCEQNLNHDAMYWYRQDPGQGLRLIYYSQIVNDFQKGDIAEGYSVSREKKESFPLTVTSAQKNPTAFYLCASMGGGTAEAFFGQGTRLTVV.

In its sample, this clonotype was seen many times. The V call is TRBV7-9, the J call TRBJ2-7, with 9 positions matching TRBD2. The germline V gene has CDR1 SEHNR and CDR2 FQNEAQ (reference sequence). The CDR3 consists of 14 residues. The J segment lost 5 bases and the V segment lost 5 bases, leaving 7 bases of the junction unmatched. The CDR3 spells CASSPAGGGDEQYF. The CDR3 bases are TGTGCCAGCAGCCCCGCGGGAGGGGGGGACGAGCAGTACTTC.

This clonotype has at least ten counts. The chain has TRBV6-5 and TRBJ2-3; 7 positions match TRBD2. In germline, CDR1 is MNHEY, CDR2 SVGAGI. The CDR3 sequence is 14 residues long. V shed 6 bases, J shed 2 bases, and the junction held 5 bases outside the gene matches. CDR3 DNA: TGTGCCAGCAGCCTAGCGGTGTTCACAGATACGCAGTATTTT. Translated: CASSLAVFTDTQYF.

This chain joins TRBV24-1 and TRBJ1-2, with 7 positions matching TRBD1. V lost 3 bases and J lost 7; bases outside the gene matches: 10. The CDR3 spans 15 residues. The germline V gene has CDR1 KGHDR and CDR2 SFDVKD. Written as DNA, the CDR3 is TGTGCCACCAGTGATCGAGACAGGGAGGAGGGTGGCTACACCTTC. This translates into CATSDRDREEGGYTF.

The chain is built from TRBV7-4 and TRBJ2-3, with D possibly being TRBD1 (7 bases). Per germline, CDR1 SGHVT and CDR2 SQSDAQ. Trimming removed 0 bases from V and 3 bases from J, with 10 bases in between. The CDR3 covers 15 residues. CDR3 sequence reads: CASSLAAGGTDTQYF. The DNA for the CDR3 is TGTGCCAGCAGCTTAGCGGCAGGGGGGACAGATACGCAGTATTTT.

This clonotype was counted a few times. The gene calls are TRBV28 and TRBJ2-3; D is uncertain. Per germline, CDR1 MDHEN and CDR2 SYDVKM. The V and J ends lost 10 bases and 2 bases respectively, with 16 bases between them. This CDR3 spans 14 amino acids. CDR3 bases: TGTGCCACCCTCCGTGCCGGATACACAGATACGCAGTATTTT. It specifies CATLRAGYTDTQYF.

The V and J genes are TRBV28 and TRBJ2-5; D is possibly TRBD1 or TRBD2 (5 bases each). The CDR3 extends over 16 amino acids. Trimming pared 4 bases from V and 5 bases from J, leaving 20 bases between. Germline assignment: CDR1 MDHEN and CDR2 SYDVKM. The CDR3: CASSSPGRPVAETQYF. CDR3 in DNA: TGTGCCAGCAGTTCTCCGGGACGCCCGGTTGCGGAGACCCAGTACTTC. The entire variable domain, with the rest obtained from reference TRBV28 and TRBJ2-5, is as follows: DVKVTQSSRYLVKRTGEKVFLECVQDMDHENMFWYRQDPGLGLRLIYFSYDVKMKEKGDIPEGYSVSREKKERFSLILESASTNQTSMYLCASSSPGRPVAETQYFGPGTRLLVL.

This clonotype has a count of ten or more. The genes are TRBV12-3 or TRBV12-4 and TRBJ2-3; D remains unclear. Trimming took off 6 bases at V and 1 base at J, with 14 bases between the two ends. CDR3 length equals 15 residues. CDR3 DNA: TGTGCCAGCAGCAGAAATGGCCGGGGCACAGATACGCAGTATTTT. Translated: CASSRNGRGTDTQYF.

About this clonotype: A read error may explain this, as a much larger clone is one base away. This chain connects TRBV2 to TRBJ2-1; 8 nucleotides line up with TRBD2. The CDR3 extends over 17 amino acids. V dropped 6 bases and J dropped 7; count of bases not matched to a gene: 17. CDR1 is SNHLY, CDR2 FYNNEI, per germline. In DNA form, the CDR3 reads TGTGCCAGCAGGCGCCTCTTTCGGGAGGGCAACGGGAATGAGCAGTTCTTC. As protein: CASRRLFREGNGNEQFF.

The V and J genes are TRBV10-3 and TRBJ2-7, with 7 positions matching TRBD2. V shed 2 bases, J shed 2 bases, and the junction held 3 bases outside the gene matches. Germline V gene data show CDR1 as ENHRY and CDR2 as SYGVKD. This CDR3 is 14 amino acids long. The CDR3 nucleotides are TGTGCCATCAGTGAGGGACGGGGGGCCTACGAGCAGTACGTC. Its translation is CAISEGRGAYEQYV.

Remarks on this clonotype: At one of its ends the junction is not consistent with the germline gene, which may arise from a read error. The chain employs TRBV19 and TRBJ1-6, with a possible D match to TRBD1 (5 bases). The V gene's germline CDR1 is LNHDA and CDR2 SQIVND (reference sequence). The CDR3 is 13 amino acids. CDR3 protein: CVSSRSQGSPLHF. CDR3 coding DNA: TGTGTCAGTAGCCGTTCGCAGGGTTCACCCCTCCACTTT.

As to this clonotype: Since the CDR3 does not end with the conserved phenylalanine or tryptophan, this likely comes from a read error. V is TRBV13 and J is TRBJ2-1; D is unclear. The CDR3 extends over 14 amino acids. Per the germline V gene, CDR1 is PRHDT and CDR2 is FYEKMQ (reference sequence). The V end lost 2 bases, the J end lost 5 bases, and 10 bases lay between the germline ends. The CDR3, as DNA: TGTGCCAGCAGCTTACGGGTCAGAAACAATGAGCAGTTCCTC. Amino acids: CASSLRVRNNEQFL.

The V gene is TRBV28, the J gene TRBJ1-6; 9 bases map to TRBD1. J lost 10 bases, V lost 6 bases, and 10 bases had no gene match. The CDR3 sequence is 15 residues long. Germline V CDR1 and CDR2: MDHEN, SYDVKM. In DNA, the CDR3 is TGTGCCAGCAGACCCCGACAGGGGGGAAAATCACCCCTCCACTTT. Translation gives CASRPRQGGKSPLHF.

V and J are TRBV7-2 and TRBJ1-4; 9 nucleotides line up with TRBD1. The V and J ends lost 3 bases and 8 bases, in that order; junction bases with no gene match: 1. The CDR3 runs to 13 residues. Germline V gene sequence: CDR1 SGHTA, CDR2 FQGNSA. CDR3 sequence reads: CASSFTGGEKLFF. The CDR3 region has the DNA TGTGCCAGCAGCTTCACAGGGGGCGAAAAACTGTTTTTT. Variable domain in full (rest from reference TRBV7-2 and TRBJ1-4): GAGVSQSPSNKVTEKGKDVELRCDPISGHTALYWYRQSLGQGLEFLIYFQGNSAPDKSGLPSDRFSAERTGGSVSTLTIQRTQQEDSAVYLCASSFTGGEKLFFGSGTQLSVL.

This clonotype was detected ten times or more. This rearrangement joins TRBV7-2 to TRBJ1-1, with 7 bases matching TRBD1. The CDR3 totals 14 residues. Germline CDR1 reads SGHTA; CDR2 reads FQGNSA. J gave up 1 base and V 3 bases, and 2 bases lay outside the gene matches. CDR3 nucleotides: TGTGCCAGCAGCTTCCGGACAGGGAACACTGAAGCTTTCTTT. It specifies CASSFRTGNTEAFF.

CDR3 residues: CASSLTGGSAEAFF. The CDR3 DNA reads TGTGCCAGCAGCCTGACAGGGGGCTCAGCTGAAGCTTTCTTT. The V and J genes are TRBV14 and TRBJ1-1; 10 bases match TRBD1. CDR1 is SGHDN, CDR2 FVKESK, per germline. Germline trimming cut 4 bases from V and 6 bases from J; bases unmatched to any gene: 5. This CDR3 has 14 amino acids.

This clonotype has ten or more counts. The CDR3 loop is CASSHQRDSNQPQHF. The CDR3 nucleotides read TGTGCCAGCAGCCACCAGAGGGATAGCAATCAGCCCCAGCATTTT. The chain is built from TRBV4-2 and TRBJ1-5; D ambiguous. The CDR3 sequence is 15 residues long. The germline CDR1 and CDR2 sequences are LGHNA and YNFKEQ. V lost 3 bases, J lost 0 bases, and 9 bases lay in between.

The chain joins TRBV2 to TRBJ2-1; D unresolved. This CDR3 comprises 12 residues. The germline CDR1 and CDR2 sequences are SNHLY and FYNNEI. The V end was cut by 7 bases, the J end by 10 bases, with 14 bases between. The CDR3 sequence: CASNVRMGEQFF. The DNA of the CDR3 is TGTGCCAGCAACGTCCGTATGGGCGAGCAGTTCTTC. Filled out from reference TRBV2 and TRBJ2-1, the complete variable domain reads EPEVTQTPSHQVTQMGQEVILRCVPISNHLYFYWYRQILGQKVEFLVSFYNNEISEKSEIFDDQFSVERPDGSNFTLKIRSTKLEDSAMYFCASNVRMGEQFFGPGTRLTVL.

This chain connects TRBV29-1 to TRBJ1-2, with unresolved D. The germline V gene has CDR1 SQVTM and CDR2 ANQGSEA. This CDR3 is built from 14 residues. The V end was cut by 4 bases, the J end by 5 bases, with 17 bases between. The CDR3 DNA is TGCAGCGTTGCGGTCCCTTCCCGGACGTATGGCTACACCTTC. It encodes CSVAVPSRTYGYTF. Supplemented by reference TRBV29-1 and TRBJ1-2, the full variable domain reads SAVISQKPSRDICQRGTSLTIQCQVDSQVTMMFWYRQQPGQSLTLIATANQGSEATYESGFVIDKFPISRPNLTFSTLTVSNMSPEDSSIYLCSVAVPSRTYGYTFGSGTRLTVV.

This clonotype was seen a few times. CDR3 loop: CASSERLVGSDTQYF. The CDR3 region has the DNA TGCGCCAGCAGTGAGAGGCTGGTGGGGTCAGATACGCAGTATTTT. The chain employs TRBV10-2 and TRBJ2-3; no firm D call. This CDR3 contains 15 residues. CDR1 and CDR2 (germline): WSHSY, SAAADI. The V end was cut by 2 bases, the J end by 4 bases, with 13 bases between.

The rearrangement links TRBV2 to TRBJ2-5, with 8 positions matching TRBD2. Germline CDR1 reads SNHLY; CDR2 reads FYNNEI. This CDR3 region has 14 residues. J was trimmed by 2 bases and V by 6 bases; bases with no gene match: 5. The CDR3 protein is CASSAGGPQETQYF. In nucleotides, the CDR3 is TGTGCCAGCAGCGCGGGGGGCCCACAAGAGACCCAGTACTTC.

This clonotype was recorded at least ten times. V gene TRBV5-5 combines with J gene TRBJ2-5, with TRBD2 identical over 7 bases. V lost 3 bases to trimming and J lost 5 bases; unmatched junction nucleotides: 7. This CDR3 region has 14 residues. Germline V gene sequence: CDR1 SGHKS, CDR2 YYEKEE (reference sequence). The CDR3 sequence: CASSSPGGLETQYF. CDR3 DNA: TGTGCCAGCAGCTCCCCGGGGGGACTGGAGACCCAGTACTTC.

This clonotype was recorded at least ten times. The V and J genes are TRBV6-1 and TRBJ2-1; TRBD1 aligns across 7 bases. V gave up 5 bases and J gave up 5 bases; unmatched junction bases: 6. The CDR3 runs 14 residues. CDR1 and CDR2 from the germline V gene are MNHNS and SASEGT. The CDR3 region is CASSPGQINNEQFF. CDR3 bases: TGTGCCAGCAGTCCGGGACAGATAAACAATGAGCAGTTCTTC.

The chain joins TRBV6-5 to TRBJ1-1; D is uncertain. This CDR3 spans 12 amino acids. The germline V gene encodes CDR1 MNHEY and CDR2 SVGAGI. With 3 bases removed from V and 6 bases from J, the gap between germline ends came to 8 bases. Here the CDR3 DNA reads TGTGCCAGCAGTTATATACGGGCTGAAGCTTTCTTT. Translation: CASSYIRAEAFF.

The V and J genes are TRBV4-1 and TRBJ2-3; 7 bases align to TRBD1. The CDR3 totals 17 residues. Germline loops: CDR1 MGHRA, CDR2 YSYEKL. Losses at the gene ends were 2 bases for V and 2 bases for J; bases not matched to a gene: 10. DNA for the CDR3: TGCGCCAGCAGCCAACCAACAGGGGCGACTCCCACAGATACGCAGTATTTT. As protein: CASSQPTGATPTDTQYF.

This clonotype was counted at least ten times. The V gene is TRBV4-1, the J gene TRBJ2-4, with a possible D match to TRBD1 (6 bases). The V gene lost 5 bases and the J gene lost 6 bases, with 17 bases spanning the gap. The length of the CDR3 is 15 residues. Germline V gene sequence: CDR1 MGHRA, CDR2 YSYEKL. The CDR3 here is CASSTRERGGNIQYF. As DNA, the CDR3 is TGCGCCAGCAGCACACGAGAGAGAGGGGGAAACATTCAGTACTTC.

This clonotype was seen only a few times. One base away lies a much larger clone, so this may be a sequencing read error. The V call is TRBV9, the J call TRBJ1-3, with D perhaps TRBD1 (5 bases). The germline V gene encodes CDR1 SGDLS and CDR2 YYNGEE. CDR3 length: 14 amino acids. CDR3 DNA sequence: TGTGCCAGCAGCCCTTCGCAGGGCCGAAACACCATATGTTTT. It is translated as CASSPSQGRNTICF.

At least ten counts were recorded for this clonotype. The chain is built from TRBV7-2 and TRBJ1-5; D unclear. Trimming pared 2 bases from V and 4 bases from J, leaving 9 bases between. The V gene's germline CDR1 is SGHTA and CDR2 FQGNSA. CDR3 length: 14 residues. DNA for the CDR3: TGTGCCAGCAGCTTATTTCCCCCTAATCAGCCCCAGCATTTT. Translation gives CASSLFPPNQPQHF. The full variable domain, its missing parts supplied by reference TRBV7-2 and TRBJ1-5, is GAGVSQSPSNKVTEKGKDVELRCDPISGHTALYWYRQSLGQGLEFLIYFQGNSAPDKSGLPSDRFSAERTGGSVSTLTIQRTQQEDSAVYLCASSLFPPNQPQHFGDGTRLSIL.

J is TRBJ2-6 and V is TRBV19, with no clear D. Looked up from germline, CDR1 is LNHDA and CDR2 is SQIVND (reference sequence). V was pared by 2 bases and J by 3 bases, with 5 bases between. The CDR3 is 14 residues long. The CDR3 bases are TGTGCCAGTAGTATAACCGATGGGGCCAACGTCCTGACTTTC. Protein product: CASSITDGANVLTF.

This chain links TRBV19 with TRBJ2-7; the D gene is possibly TRBD2 (6 bases). Trimming cost V 4 bases and J 6 bases, with 13 bases left between them. Germline V gene sequence: CDR1 LNHDA, CDR2 SQIVND (reference sequence). The CDR3 covers 13 residues. The chain's CDR3 is CASSTRAGGEQYF. The CDR3 nucleotides are TGTGCCAGTAGTACCCGAGCGGGTGGCGAGCAGTACTTC. Looking up the rest from reference TRBV19 and TRBJ2-7 gives the full variable domain: DGGITQSPKYLFRKEGQNVTLSCEQNLNHDAMYWYRQDPGQGLRLIYYSQIVNDFQKGDIAEGYSVSREKKESFPLTVTSAQKNPTAFYLCASSTRAGGEQYFGPGTRLTVT.